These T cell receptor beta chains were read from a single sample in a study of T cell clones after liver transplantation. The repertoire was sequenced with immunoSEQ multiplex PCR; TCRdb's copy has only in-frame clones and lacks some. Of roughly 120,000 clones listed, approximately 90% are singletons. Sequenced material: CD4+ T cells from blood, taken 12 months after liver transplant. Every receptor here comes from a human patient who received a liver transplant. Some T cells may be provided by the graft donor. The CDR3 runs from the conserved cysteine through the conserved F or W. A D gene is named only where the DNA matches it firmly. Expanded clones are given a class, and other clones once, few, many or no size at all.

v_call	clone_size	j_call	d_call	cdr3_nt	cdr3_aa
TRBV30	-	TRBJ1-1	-	TGTGCCTGGAGGACGGCGAACACTGAAGCTTTCTTT	CAWRTANTEAFF
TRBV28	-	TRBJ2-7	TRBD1	TGTGCCAGCAGCCCCGGGACAGGGTACGAGCAGTACTTC	CASSPGTGYEQYF
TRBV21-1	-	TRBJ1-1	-	TGTGCCAGCAGCAAAAGGAGGGGACAGAACACTGAAGCTTTCTTT	CASSKRRGQNTEAFF
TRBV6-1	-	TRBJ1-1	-	TGTGCCAGCAGTGACAGGGGAGAAACTGAAGCTTTCTTT	CASSDRGETEAFF
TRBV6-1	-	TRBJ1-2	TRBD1	TGTGCCAGCAGTGGACAGGGGCTCGATGGCTACACCTTC	CASSGQGLDGYTF
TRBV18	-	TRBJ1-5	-	TGTGCCAGCTCCGCGGCAATTAGGCCCGGCGGCAATCAGCCCCAGCATTTT	CASSAAIRPGGNQPQHF
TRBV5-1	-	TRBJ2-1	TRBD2	TGCGCCAGCAAAGAGACGAGCGGGAGGGCCTATGAGCAGTTCTTC	CASKETSGRAYEQFF
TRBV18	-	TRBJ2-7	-	TGTGCCAGCTCACGAGGGCCGGGGTACGAGCAGTACTTC	CASSRGPGYEQYF
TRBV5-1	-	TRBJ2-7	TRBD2	TGCGCCAGCAGTATAGCGGGAGGGACCTACGAGCAGTACTTC	CASSIAGGTYEQYF
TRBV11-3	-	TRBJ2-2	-	TGTGCCAGCAGCTTAGAGGGAAACACCGGGGAGCTGTTTTTT	CASSLEGNTGELFF
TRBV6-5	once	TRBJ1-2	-	TGTGCCAGCAGTTACTCGGTGGCAGGGGCCGGTGGCTACACCTTC	CASSYSVAGAGGYTF
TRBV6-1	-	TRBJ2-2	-	TGTGCCAGCGCTAGGGCAGCGATGAACGGCGGGGAGCTGTTTTTT	CASARAAMNGGELFF
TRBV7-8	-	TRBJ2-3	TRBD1	TGTGCCAGCAGCTTTGGGACAGACACAGATACGCAGTATTTT	CASSFGTDTDTQYF
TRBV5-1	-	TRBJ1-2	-	TGCGCCAGCAGCTTGACAACACAGACTAACTATGGCTACACCTTC	CASSLTTQTNYGYTF
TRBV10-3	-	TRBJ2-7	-	TGTGCCATCAGGTACTCCTACGAGCAGTACTTC	CAIRYSYEQYF
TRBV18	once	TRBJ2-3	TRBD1	TGTGCCAGCTCACCACCTGCTAGGGGGCCCGAGACAGATACGCAGTATTTT	CASSPPARGPETDTQYF
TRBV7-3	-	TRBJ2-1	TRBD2	TGTGCCAGCAGCATAGAAGCGGGAGGGTCGGTCCCCAATGAGCAGTTCTTC	CASSIEAGGSVPNEQFF
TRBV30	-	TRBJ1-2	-	TGTGCCTGGAGGGCACTCAGTCTTAATGGCTACACCTTC	CAWRALSLNGYTF
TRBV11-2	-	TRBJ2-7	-	TGTGCCAGCAGCTTATCAGGGGTCGGCGTCTACGAGCAGTACTTC	CASSLSGVGVYEQYF
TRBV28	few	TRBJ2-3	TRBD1	TGTGCCAGCAGTTTAGTACAGGGGGGCACAGATACGCAGTATTTT	CASSLVQGGTDTQYF
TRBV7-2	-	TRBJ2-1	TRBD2	TGTGCCAGCAGCCCCCGGGACTCAAGCGGGATGAGGTACAATGAGCAGTTCTTC	CASSPRDSSGMRYNEQFF
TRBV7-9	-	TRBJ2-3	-	TGTGCCAGCAGCTTAGGGTCAATAGCGGCTCTGTATTTT	CASSLGSIAALYF
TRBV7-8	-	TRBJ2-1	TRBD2	TGTGCCAGCAGCTTAGTTGGGTGGGCTAGCGGGAGGCTCTCCTACAATGAGCAGTTCTTC	CASSLVGWASGRLSYNEQFF
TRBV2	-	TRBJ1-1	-	TGTGCCAGCAGTGAGCGGAGACAGGCGAACACTGAAGCTTTCTTT	CASSERRQANTEAFF
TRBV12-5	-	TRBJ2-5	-	TGTGCTAGTTCGTTTCAGGGATTAACAGAGGCCCAGTACTTC	CASSFQGLTEAQYF
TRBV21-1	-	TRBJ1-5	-	TGTGCCAGCAGCAAGAGGAAAAAGGGACAGGCGCGGAATCAGCCCCAGCATTTT	CASSKRKKGQARNQPQHF
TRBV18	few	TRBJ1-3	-	TGTGCCAGCTCCCAACAGCAGAGCTCTGGAAACACCATATATTTT	CASSQQQSSGNTIYF
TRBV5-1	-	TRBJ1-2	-	TGCGCCAGCAGCTTGGGACTGGTAAAAGGGGAGGATGGCTACACCTTC	CASSLGLVKGEDGYTF
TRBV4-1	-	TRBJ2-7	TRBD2	TGCGCCAGCAGCCAAGTCTTGGCTAGCGGCACCTACGAGCAGTACTTC	CASSQVLASGTYEQYF
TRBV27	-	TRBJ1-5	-	TGTGCCAGCAGCGCTCTGGGAGGGGGCAATCAGCCCCAGCATTTT	CASSALGGGNQPQHF
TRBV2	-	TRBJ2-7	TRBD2	TGTGCCAGCAGCCGACCGGGACTAGTAAGGGAGCAGTACTTC	CASSRPGLVREQYF
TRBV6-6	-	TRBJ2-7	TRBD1	TGTGCCAGCAGTTCACCGAGGGACAGCTACGAGCAGTACTTC	CASSSPRDSYEQYF
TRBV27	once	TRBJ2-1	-	TGTGCCAGCAGTCCACGGCAGGGGGGATACAATGAGCAGTTCTTC	CASSPRQGGYNEQFF
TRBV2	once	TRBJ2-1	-	TGTGCCAGCAGTTACCGGACCTCCAATGAGCAGTTCTTC	CASSYRTSNEQFF
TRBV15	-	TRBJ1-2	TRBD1	TGTGCCACCAGCCGAGGAGGGGGCACGGGAAGCTACACCTTC	CATSRGGGTGSYTF
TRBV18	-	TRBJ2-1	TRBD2	TGTGCCAGCTCAACAGGGACTAGCGGGAAGGTCCATGAGCAGTTCTTC	CASSTGTSGKVHEQFF
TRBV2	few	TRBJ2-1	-	TGTGCCAGCAGTGACGTAAAACCAAGTTACAATGAGCAGTTCTTC	CASSDVKPSYNEQFF
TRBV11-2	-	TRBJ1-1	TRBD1	TGTGCCAGCAGCTCTTCGAGGACAGGGGGCAGGACTGAAGCTTTCTTT	CASSSSRTGGRTEAFF
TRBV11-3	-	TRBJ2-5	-	TGTGCCAGCAGCTTAGGGGTGGGGGCCCCGACCCAGTACTTC	CASSLGVGAPTQYF
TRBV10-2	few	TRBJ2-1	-	TGCGCCAGCAGTGAGTGGGGAGGAAAAAATGAGCAGTTCTTC	CASSEWGGKNEQFF
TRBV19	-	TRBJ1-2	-	TGTGCCAGTAGTATAGATGCCAGGGGAAACTATGGCTACACCTTC	CASSIDARGNYGYTF
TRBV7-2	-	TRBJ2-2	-	TGTGCCAGCAGCTTAGTCGGAGGGGCGAACACCGGGGAGCTGTTTTTT	CASSLVGGANTGELFF